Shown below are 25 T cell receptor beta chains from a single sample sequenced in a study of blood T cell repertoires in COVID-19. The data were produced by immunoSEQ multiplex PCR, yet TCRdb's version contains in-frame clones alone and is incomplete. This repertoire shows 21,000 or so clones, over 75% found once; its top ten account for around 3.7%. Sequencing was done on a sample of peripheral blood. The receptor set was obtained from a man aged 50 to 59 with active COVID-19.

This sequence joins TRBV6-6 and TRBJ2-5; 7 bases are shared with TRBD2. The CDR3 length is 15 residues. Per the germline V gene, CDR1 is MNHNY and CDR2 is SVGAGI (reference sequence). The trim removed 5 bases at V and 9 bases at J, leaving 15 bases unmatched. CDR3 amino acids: CASSDWSGVKMPQYF. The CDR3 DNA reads TGTGCCAGCAGTGACTGGAGCGGGGTTAAGATGCCCCAGTACTTC.

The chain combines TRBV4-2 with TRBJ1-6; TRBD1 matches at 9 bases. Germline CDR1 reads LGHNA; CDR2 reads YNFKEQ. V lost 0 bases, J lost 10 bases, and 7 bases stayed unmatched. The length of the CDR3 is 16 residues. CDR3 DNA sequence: TGTGCCAGCAGCCAAGATCCCGGGACAGGGAACTCACCCCTCCACTTT. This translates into CASSQDPGTGNSPLHF.

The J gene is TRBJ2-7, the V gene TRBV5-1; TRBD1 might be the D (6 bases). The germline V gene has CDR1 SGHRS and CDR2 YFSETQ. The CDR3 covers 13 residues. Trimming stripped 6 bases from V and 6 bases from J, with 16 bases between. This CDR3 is CASTVAGVGEQYF. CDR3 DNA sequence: TGCGCCAGCACAGTTGCAGGGGTCGGCGAGCAGTACTTC.

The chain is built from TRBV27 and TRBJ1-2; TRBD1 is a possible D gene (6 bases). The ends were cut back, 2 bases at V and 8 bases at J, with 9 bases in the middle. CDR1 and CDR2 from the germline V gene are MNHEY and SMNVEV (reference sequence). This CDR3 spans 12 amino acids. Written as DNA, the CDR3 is TGTGCCAGCAGTTTAGCAGGGGAAGGCTACACCTTC. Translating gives CASSLAGEGYTF.

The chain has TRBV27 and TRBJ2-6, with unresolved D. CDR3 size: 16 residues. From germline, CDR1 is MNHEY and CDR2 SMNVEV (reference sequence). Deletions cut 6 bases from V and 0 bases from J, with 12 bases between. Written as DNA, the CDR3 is TGTGCCAGCAGCCCGCTGCAGTTCTCTGGGGCCAACGTCCTGACTTTC. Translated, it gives CASSPLQFSGANVLTF.

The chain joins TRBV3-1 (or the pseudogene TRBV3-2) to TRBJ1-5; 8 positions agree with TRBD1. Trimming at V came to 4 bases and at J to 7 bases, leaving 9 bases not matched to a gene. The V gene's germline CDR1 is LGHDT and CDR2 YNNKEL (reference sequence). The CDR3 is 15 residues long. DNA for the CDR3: TGTGCCAGCAGCCGAGGACAGGGAGGAAGACAGCCCCAGCATTTT. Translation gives CASSRGQGGRQPQHF.

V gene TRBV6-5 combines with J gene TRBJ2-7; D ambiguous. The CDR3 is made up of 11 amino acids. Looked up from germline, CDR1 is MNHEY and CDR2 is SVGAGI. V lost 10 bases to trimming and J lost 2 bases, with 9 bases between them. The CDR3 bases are TGTGCCACTCCCAGGCCCTACGAGCAGTACTTC. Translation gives CATPRPYEQYF.

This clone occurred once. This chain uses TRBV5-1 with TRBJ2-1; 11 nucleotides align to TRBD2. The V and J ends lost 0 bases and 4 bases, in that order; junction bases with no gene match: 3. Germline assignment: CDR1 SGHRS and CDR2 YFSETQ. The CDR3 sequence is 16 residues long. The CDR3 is CASSLVLAGGYNEQFF. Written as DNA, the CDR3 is TGCGCCAGCAGCTTGGTTCTAGCGGGGGGTTACAATGAGCAGTTCTTC.

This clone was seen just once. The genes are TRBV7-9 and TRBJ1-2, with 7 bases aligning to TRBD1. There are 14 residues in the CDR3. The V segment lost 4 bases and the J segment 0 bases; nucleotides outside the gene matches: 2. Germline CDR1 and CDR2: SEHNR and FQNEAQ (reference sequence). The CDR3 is CASSSTGSNYGYTF. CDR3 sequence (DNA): TGTGCCAGCAGCTCGACAGGGTCTAACTATGGCTACACCTTC.

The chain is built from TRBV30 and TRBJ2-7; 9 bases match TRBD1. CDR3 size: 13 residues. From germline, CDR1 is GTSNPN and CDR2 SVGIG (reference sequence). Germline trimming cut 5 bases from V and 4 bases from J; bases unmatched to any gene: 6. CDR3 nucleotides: TGTGCCTGGGGGAAGGACAGGGGATACGAGCAGTACTTC. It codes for CAWGKDRGYEQYF. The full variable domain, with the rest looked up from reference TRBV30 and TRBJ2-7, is SQTIHQWPATLVQPVGSPLSLECTVEGTSNPNLYWYRQAAGRGLQLLFYSVGIGQISSEVPQNLSASRPQDRQFILSSKKLLLSDSGFYLCAWGKDRGYEQYFGPGTRLTVT.

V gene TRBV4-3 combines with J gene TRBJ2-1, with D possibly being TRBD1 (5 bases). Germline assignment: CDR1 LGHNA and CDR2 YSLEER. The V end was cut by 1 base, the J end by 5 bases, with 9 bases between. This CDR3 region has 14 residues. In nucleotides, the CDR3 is TGCGCCAGCAGCCAAGGGGCAGGGAACAATGAGCAGTTCTTC. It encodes CASSQGAGNNEQFF.

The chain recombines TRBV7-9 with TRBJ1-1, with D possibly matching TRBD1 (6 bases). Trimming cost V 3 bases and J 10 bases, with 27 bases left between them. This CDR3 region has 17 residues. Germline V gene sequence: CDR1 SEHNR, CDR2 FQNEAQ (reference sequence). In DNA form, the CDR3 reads TGTGCCAGCAGCTTTACTCCCGCAGGTTACAGGGCAGGCGGAGCTTTCTTT. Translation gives CASSFTPAGYRAGGAFF. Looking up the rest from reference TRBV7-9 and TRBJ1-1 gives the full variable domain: DTGVSQNPRHKITKRGQNVTFRCDPISEHNRLYWYRQTLGQGPEFLTYFQNEAQLEKSRLLSDRFSAERPKGSFSTLEIQRTEQGDSAMYLCASSFTPAGYRAGGAFFGQGTRLTVV.

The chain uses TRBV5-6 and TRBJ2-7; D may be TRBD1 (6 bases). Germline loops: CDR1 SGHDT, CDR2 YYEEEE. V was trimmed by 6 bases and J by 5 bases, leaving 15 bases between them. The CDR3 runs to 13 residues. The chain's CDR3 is CASTRGRGHEQYF. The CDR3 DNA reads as TGTGCCAGCACCCGGGGCAGGGGCCACGAGCAGTACTTC. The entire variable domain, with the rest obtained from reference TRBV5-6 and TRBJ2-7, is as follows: DAGVTQSPTHLIKTRGQQVTLRCSPKSGHDTVSWYQQALGQGPQFIFQYYEEEERQRGNFPDRFSGHQFPNYSSELNVNALLLGDSALYLCASTRGRGHEQYFGPGTRLTVT.

The CDR3 DNA reads as TGTGCCACCAGGCCTACTAGCGGGGGGGCCGGGGAGCTGTTTTTT. Its protein product is CATRPTSGGAGELFF. This sequence joins TRBV15 and TRBJ2-2, with 13 bases fitting TRBD2. The germline V gene has CDR1 LNHNV and CDR2 YYDKDF (reference sequence). The CDR3 contains 15 residues. Trimming cost V 6 bases and J 6 bases; bases outside gene matches: 4. Looking up the rest from reference TRBV15 and TRBJ2-2 gives the full variable domain: DAMVIQNPRYQVTQFGKPVTLSCSQTLNHNVMYWYQQKSSQAPKLLFHYYDKDFNNEADTPDNFQSRRPNTSFCFLDIRSPGLGDTAMYLCATRPTSGGAGELFFGEGSRLTVL.

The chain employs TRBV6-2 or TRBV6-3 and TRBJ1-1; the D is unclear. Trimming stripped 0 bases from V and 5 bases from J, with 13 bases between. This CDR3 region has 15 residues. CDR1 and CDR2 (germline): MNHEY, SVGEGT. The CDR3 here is CASSYSKGGGTEAFF. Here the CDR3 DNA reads TGTGCCAGCAGTTACTCGAAGGGAGGTGGAACTGAAGCTTTCTTT.

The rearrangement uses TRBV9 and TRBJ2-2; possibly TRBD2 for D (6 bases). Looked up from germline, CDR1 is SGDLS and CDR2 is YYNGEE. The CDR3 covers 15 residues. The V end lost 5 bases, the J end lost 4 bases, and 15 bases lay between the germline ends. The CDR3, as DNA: TGTGCCAGCAGTGCCGAGCTAGCGCCCACCGGGGAGCTGTTTTTT. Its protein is CASSAELAPTGELFF.

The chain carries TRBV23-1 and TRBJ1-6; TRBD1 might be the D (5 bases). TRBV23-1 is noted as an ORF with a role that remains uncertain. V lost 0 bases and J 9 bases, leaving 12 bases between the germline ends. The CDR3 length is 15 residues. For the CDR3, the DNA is TGCGCCAGCAGTCAATCGGAAGGGGCATGTTCACCCCTCCACTTT. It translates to CASSQSEGACSPLHF.

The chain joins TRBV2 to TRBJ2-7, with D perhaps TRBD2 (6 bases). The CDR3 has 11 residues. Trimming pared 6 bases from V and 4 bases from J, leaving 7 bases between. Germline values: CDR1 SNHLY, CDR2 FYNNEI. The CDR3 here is CASSRGYEQYF. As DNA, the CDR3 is TGTGCCAGCAGCCGGGGGTACGAGCAGTACTTC.

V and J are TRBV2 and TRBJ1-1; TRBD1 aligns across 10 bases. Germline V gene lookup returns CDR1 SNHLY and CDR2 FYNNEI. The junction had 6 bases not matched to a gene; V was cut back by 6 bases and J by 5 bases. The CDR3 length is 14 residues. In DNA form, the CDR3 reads TGTGCCAGCAGGGGGACAGGGGCAGGGACTGAAGCTTTCTTT. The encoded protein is CASRGTGAGTEAFF.

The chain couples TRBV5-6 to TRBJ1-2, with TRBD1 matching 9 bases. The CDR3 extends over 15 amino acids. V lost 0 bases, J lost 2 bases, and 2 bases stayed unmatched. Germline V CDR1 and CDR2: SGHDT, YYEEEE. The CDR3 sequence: CASSLVGTGNYGYTF. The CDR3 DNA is TGTGCCAGCAGCTTGGTGGGGACAGGGAACTATGGCTACACCTTC. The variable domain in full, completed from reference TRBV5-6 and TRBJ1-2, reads DAGVTQSPTHLIKTRGQQVTLRCSPKSGHDTVSWYQQALGQGPQFIFQYYEEEERQRGNFPDRFSGHQFPNYSSELNVNALLLGDSALYLCASSLVGTGNYGYTFGSGTRLTVV.

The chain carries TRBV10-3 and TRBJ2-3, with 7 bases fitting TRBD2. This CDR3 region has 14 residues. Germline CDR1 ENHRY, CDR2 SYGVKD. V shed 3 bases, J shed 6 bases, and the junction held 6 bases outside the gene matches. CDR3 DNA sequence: TGTGCCATCAGTGAAGGAGGTAGCGGGGATACGCAGTATTTT. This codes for CAISEGGSGDTQYF.

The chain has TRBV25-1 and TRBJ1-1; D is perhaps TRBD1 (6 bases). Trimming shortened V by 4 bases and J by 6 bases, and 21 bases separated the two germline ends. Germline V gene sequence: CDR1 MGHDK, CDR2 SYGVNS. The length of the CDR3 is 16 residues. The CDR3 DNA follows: TGTGCCAGCAGTGGGGTTCGAGGGGGAGTCGCCGCTGAAGCTTTCTTT. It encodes CASSGVRGGVAAEAFF.

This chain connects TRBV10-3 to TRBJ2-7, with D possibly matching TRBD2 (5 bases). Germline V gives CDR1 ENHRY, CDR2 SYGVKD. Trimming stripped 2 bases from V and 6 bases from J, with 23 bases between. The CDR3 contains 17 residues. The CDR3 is CAISETPEAGDVFEQYF. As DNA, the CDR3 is TGTGCCATCAGTGAGACCCCAGAGGCGGGTGATGTTTTCGAGCAGTACTTC.

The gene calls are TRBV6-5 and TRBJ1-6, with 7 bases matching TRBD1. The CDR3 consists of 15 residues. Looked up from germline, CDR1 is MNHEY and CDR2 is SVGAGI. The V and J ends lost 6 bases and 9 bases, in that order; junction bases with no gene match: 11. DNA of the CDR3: TGTGCCAGCAGGCGGGGTGACAGGGCAGGTTCACCCCTCCACTTT. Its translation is CASRRGDRAGSPLHF.

CDR3 in amino acids: CASSVTTEKLFF. The CDR3 DNA follows: TGTGCCAGCAGCGTAACTACCGAAAAACTGTTTTTT. The V call is TRBV9, the J call TRBJ1-4; no firm D call. Per germline, CDR1 SGDLS and CDR2 YYNGEE. This CDR3 has 12 residues. Trimming pared 1 base from V and 8 bases from J, leaving 6 bases between. The full variable domain, rest sourced from reference TRBV9 and TRBJ1-4, is DSGVTQTPKHLITATGQRVTLRCSPRSGDLSVYWYQQSLDQGLQFLIQYYNGEERAKGNILERFSAQQFPDLHSELNLSSLELGDSALYFCASSVTTEKLFFGSGTQLSVL.